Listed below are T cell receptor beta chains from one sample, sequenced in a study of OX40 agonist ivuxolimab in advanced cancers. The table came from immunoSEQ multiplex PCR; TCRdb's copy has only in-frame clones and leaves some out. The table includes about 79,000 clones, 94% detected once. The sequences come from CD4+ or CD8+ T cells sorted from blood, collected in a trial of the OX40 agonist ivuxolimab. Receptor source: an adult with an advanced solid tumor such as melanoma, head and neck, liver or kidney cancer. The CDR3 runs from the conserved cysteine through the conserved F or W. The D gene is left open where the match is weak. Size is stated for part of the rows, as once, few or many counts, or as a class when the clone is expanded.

TGTGCCAGTAGTTCCGGGACTAGCGGAATTACAGATACGCAGTATTTT,CASSSGTSGITDTQYF,TRBD2,TRBJ2-3,TRBV19,.
TGTGCCAGTAGTATAGTTCGAGAATATAGCAATCAGCCCCAGCATTTT,CASSIVREYSNQPQHF,.,TRBJ1-5,TRBV19,.
TGTGCCAGCAGCTTACCCTTAGAGGAGGGGTTCTACACCTTC,CASSLPLEEGFYTF,.,TRBJ1-2,TRBV7-9,.
TGTGCCAGCAGCTCCGGGACACTTGCCTACGAGCAGTACTTC,CASSSGTLAYEQYF,.,TRBJ2-7,TRBV7-2,.
TGTGCCAGCAGCCAAGTGGGAGGGGACGAGCAGTACTTC,CASSQVGGDEQYF,TRBD2,TRBJ2-7,TRBV4-2,.
TGTGCCAGCCGGGGGAGCGGGGAGCTGTTTTTT,CASRGSGELFF,.,TRBJ2-2,TRBV28,few
TGTGCCAGCAGCTGGGGTCAGGGGGGATTCACTGAAGCTTTCTTT,CASSWGQGGFTEAFF,TRBD1,TRBJ1-1,TRBV11-2,.
TGTGCCAGCAGCCGTGGAAACACCATATATTTT,CASSRGNTIYF,.,TRBJ1-3,TRBV28,.
TGTGCCAGCAGCGAGAGCGGGACCTCCTACAATGAGCAGTTCTTC,CASSESGTSYNEQFF,TRBD2,TRBJ2-1,TRBV9,.
TGCGCCAGCAGCCAAGATATACGGGAGGGCCTTTACAATGAGCAGTTCTTC,CASSQDIREGLYNEQFF,TRBD2,TRBJ2-1,TRBV4-1,.
TGTGCCAGCAGCTTAGGCCTAAGGGATGGGGGCGGCTACGAGCAGTACTTC,CASSLGLRDGGGYEQYF,.,TRBJ2-7,TRBV9,.
TGTGCCAGCAGCTTATTTCTTTCCTACGAGCAGTACTTC,CASSLFLSYEQYF,.,TRBJ2-7,TRBV5-6,.
TGTGCCAGTAGTATGAGCTTCCAACAAGAGCAGTACTTC,CASSMSFQQEQYF,.,TRBJ2-7,TRBV19,.
TGTGCCAGCAGGGGGACAGGGAGTGCTGAAGCTTTCTTT,CASRGTGSAEAFF,TRBD1,TRBJ1-1,TRBV7-9,.
TGCGCCAGCAGCTCGAGCCGACAGGGCATCGGTTCACCCCTCCACTTT,CASSSSRQGIGSPLHF,TRBD1,TRBJ1-6,TRBV5-1,.
TGTGCCACCAGCACTGGGTCCTACGAGCAGTACTTC,CATSTGSYEQYF,.,TRBJ2-7,TRBV15,.
TGTGCCACCTATTACAGCTATGGCTACACCTTC,CATYYSYGYTF,.,TRBJ1-2,TRBV2,.
TGTGCCACCAGCAGAATGAAGGAGATTACCTACGAGCAGTACTTC,CATSRMKEITYEQYF,.,TRBJ2-7,TRBV15,.
TGTGCCAGCAGCTTACCGGGAGGGTGGGCAAATGAGCAGTTCTTC,CASSLPGGWANEQFF,TRBD2,TRBJ2-1,TRBV7-6,.
TGTGCCAGCAGTTCCAGCGGAAATGGCTACACCTTC,CASSSSGNGYTF,.,TRBJ1-2,TRBV27,.
TGTGCCAGCAGCCCGCCGGGTGACACTGAAGCTTTCTTT,CASSPPGDTEAFF,.,TRBJ1-1,TRBV7-8,.
TGTGCCAGCAGGGTGGGACAGGGAAACTACAATGAGCAGTTCTTC,CASRVGQGNYNEQFF,TRBD1,TRBJ2-1,TRBV6-1,.
TGCGCCAGCAGCCCGACGGACAGTAGCTCCTACGAGCAGTACTTC,CASSPTDSSSYEQYF,.,TRBJ2-7,TRBV11-2,.
TGTGCCAGCAGTGGACTCAGTAGCGGGGGGCTTAACTCCTACGAGCAGTACTTC,CASSGLSSGGLNSYEQYF,TRBD2,TRBJ2-7,TRBV2,.
TGCGCCAGCAGCCTTTCCTACAATGAGCAGTTCTTC,CASSLSYNEQFF,.,TRBJ2-1,TRBV5-1,.
TGTGCCAGCAGCTTGTTGGAAGGGCTGGATATGAACACTGAAGCTTTCTTT,CASSLLEGLDMNTEAFF,.,TRBJ1-1,TRBV5-6,.
TGTGCCAGCAGCCCTTTGGGACAGCCCACTGGAAACACCATATATTTT,CASSPLGQPTGNTIYF,TRBD1,TRBJ1-3,TRBV7-6,.
TGTGCCAGTAGTGTTATAACCGGGACTGTTATCTCTGGGGCCAACGTCCCGACTTTC,CASSVITGTVISGANVPTF,.,TRBJ2-6,TRBV19,.
TGTGCCAGCAGCTCCGGGACAGGGACAGATACGCAGTATTTT,CASSSGTGTDTQYF,TRBD1,TRBJ2-3,TRBV4-2,.
TGTGCCAGCAGCGTATCGTGGGGCCAAGAGACCCAGTACTTC,CASSVSWGQETQYF,.,TRBJ2-5,TRBV9,few
TGTGCCAGCAGTTCCATCTCCCCGATCCCTCTCCAAGAGACCCAGTACTTC,CASSSISPIPLQETQYF,.,TRBJ2-5,TRBV27,.
TGTGCCAGCAGTTACTCGACCACTAGCCTTTGCTACGAGCAGTACTTC,CASSYSTTSLCYEQYF,.,TRBJ2-7,TRBV6-8,.
TGTGCCAGCAGTCCGGGTCCTAGCGGGAGACCAGTAGGGAGCCATACGCAGTATTTT,CASSPGPSGRPVGSHTQYF,TRBD2,TRBJ2-3,TRBV11-3,.
TGTGCCAGCAGTCCGGGACATTACGAGCAGTACTTC,CASSPGHYEQYF,.,TRBJ2-7,TRBV28,.
TGTGCCAGCTCACCTAGCGGGGTCGGAAACACCATATATTTT,CASSPSGVGNTIYF,.,TRBJ1-3,TRBV18,.
TGTGCCAGCAACTTGGGCCCCGTCCCAAATTCACCCCTCCACTTT,CASNLGPVPNSPLHF,.,TRBJ1-6,TRBV11-2,.
TGTGCCAGCAGCTTAGCGATCGGGCAGTCCAATGAGCAGTTCTTC,CASSLAIGQSNEQFF,.,TRBJ2-1,TRBV7-9,.
TGTGCCAGCAGCCCACAGGGGCTGGGGCAGCCCCAGCATTTT,CASSPQGLGQPQHF,TRBD1,TRBJ1-5,TRBV5-6,.
TGTGCCAGCAGCTTGATGACGGACTATGGCTACACCTTC,CASSLMTDYGYTF,.,TRBJ1-2,TRBV5-4,.
TGTGCCAGCAGCTTAGGGGCTCACGGCACAGATACGCAGTATTTT,CASSLGAHGTDTQYF,.,TRBJ2-3,TRBV7-2,.
TGTGCCAGCAGCTTAGACCCGGGGGGGCCCCCGCGGACCCAGTACTTC,CASSLDPGGPPRTQYF,TRBD2,TRBJ2-5,TRBV7-2,.
TGCGCCAGCACCCCGGGGCGGGACTCCTACGAGCAGTACTTC,CASTPGRDSYEQYF,.,TRBJ2-7,TRBV5-1,.
TGTGCCAGTAGTATAGCGATGAGGGAGCAGGGTGAAAAACTGTTTTTT,CASSIAMREQGEKLFF,.,TRBJ1-4,TRBV19,.
TGTGCCAGCAGTACGGGCCTCCAAGAGACCCAGTACTTC,CASSTGLQETQYF,.,TRBJ2-5,TRBV27,once
TGTGCCAGCAGTTTACCGGATCACTACGAGCAGTACTTC,CASSLPDHYEQYF,.,TRBJ2-7,TRBV28,.